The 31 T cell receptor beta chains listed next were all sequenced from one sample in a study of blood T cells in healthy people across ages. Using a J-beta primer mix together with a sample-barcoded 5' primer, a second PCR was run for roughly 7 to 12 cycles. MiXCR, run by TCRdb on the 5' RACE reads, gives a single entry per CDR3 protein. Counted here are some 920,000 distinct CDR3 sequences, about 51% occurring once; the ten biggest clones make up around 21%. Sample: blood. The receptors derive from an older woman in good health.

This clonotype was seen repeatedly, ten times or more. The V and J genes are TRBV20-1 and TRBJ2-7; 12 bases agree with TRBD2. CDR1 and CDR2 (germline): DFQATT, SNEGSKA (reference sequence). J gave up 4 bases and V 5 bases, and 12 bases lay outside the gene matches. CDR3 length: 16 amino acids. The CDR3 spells CSALAGGPFIDYEQYF. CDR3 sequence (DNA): TGCAGTGCTCTAGCGGGAGGGCCGTTTATTGATTACGAGCAGTACTTC.

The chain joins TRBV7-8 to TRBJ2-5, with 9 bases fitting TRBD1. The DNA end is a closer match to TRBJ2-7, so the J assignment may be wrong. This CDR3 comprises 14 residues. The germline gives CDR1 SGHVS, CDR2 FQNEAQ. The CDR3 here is CASSGDRGYNEQYF. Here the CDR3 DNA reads TGTGCCAGCAGCGGCGACAGGGGGTATAACGAGCAGTACTTC.

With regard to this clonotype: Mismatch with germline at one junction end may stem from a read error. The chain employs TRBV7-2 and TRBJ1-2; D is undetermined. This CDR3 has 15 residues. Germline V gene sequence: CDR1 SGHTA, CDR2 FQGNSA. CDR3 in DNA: TGTGCCAGCAGCTTAGCGCTTCCTGGCGGCTATGGCTGCACCTTC. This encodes CASSLALPGGYGCTF.

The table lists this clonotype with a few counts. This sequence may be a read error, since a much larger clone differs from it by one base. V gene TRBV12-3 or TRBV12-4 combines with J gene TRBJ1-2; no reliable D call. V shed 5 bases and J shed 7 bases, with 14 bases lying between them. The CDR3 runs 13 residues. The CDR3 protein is CASSASVVSGYTF. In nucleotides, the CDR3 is TGTGCCAGCAGTGCCTCGGTGGTCAGTGGCTACACCTTC.

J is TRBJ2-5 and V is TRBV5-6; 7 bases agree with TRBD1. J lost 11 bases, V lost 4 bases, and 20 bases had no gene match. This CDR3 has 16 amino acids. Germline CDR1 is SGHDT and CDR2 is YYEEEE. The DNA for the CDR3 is TGTGCCAGCAGCGGGATGGGACAGAGTTCCTACAATGAGCAGTACTTC. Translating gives CASSGMGQSSYNEQYF.

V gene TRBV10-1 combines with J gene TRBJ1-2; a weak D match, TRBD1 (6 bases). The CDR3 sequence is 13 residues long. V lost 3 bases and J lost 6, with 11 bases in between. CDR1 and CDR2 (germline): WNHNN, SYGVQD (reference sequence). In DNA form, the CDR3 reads TGCGCCAGCAGTGACGACAGGCTCGATGGCTACACCTTC. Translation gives CASSDDRLDGYTF.

CDR3 coding DNA: TGTGCCAGCAGCCAAGAAAAGGACACAGATACGCAGTATTTT. This translates into CASSQEKDTDTQYF. The V and J genes are TRBV3-1 and TRBJ2-3, with D unresolved. The CDR3 is 14 amino acids. Germline CDR1 LGHDT, CDR2 YNNKEL (reference sequence). V gave up 0 bases and J gave up 2 bases, with 6 bases separating them.

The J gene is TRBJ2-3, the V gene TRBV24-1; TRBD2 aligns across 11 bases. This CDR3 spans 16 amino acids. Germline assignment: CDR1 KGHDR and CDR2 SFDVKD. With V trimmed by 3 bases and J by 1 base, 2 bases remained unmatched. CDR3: CATSDETSGGTDTQYF. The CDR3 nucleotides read TGTGCCACCAGTGATGAGACTAGCGGGGGCACAGATACGCAGTATTTT.

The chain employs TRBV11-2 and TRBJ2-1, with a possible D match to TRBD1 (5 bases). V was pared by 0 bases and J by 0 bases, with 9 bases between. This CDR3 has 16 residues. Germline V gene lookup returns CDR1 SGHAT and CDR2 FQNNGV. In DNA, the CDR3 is TGTGCCAGCAGCTTAGAGCTGGACAACTCCTACAATGAGCAGTTCTTC. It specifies CASSLELDNSYNEQFF. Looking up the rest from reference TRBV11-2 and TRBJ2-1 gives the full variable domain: EAGVAQSPRYKIIEKRQSVAFWCNPISGHATLYWYQQILGQGPKLLIQFQNNGVVDDSQLPKDRFSAERLKGVDSTLKIQPAKLEDSAVYLCASSLELDNSYNEQFFGPGTRLTVL.

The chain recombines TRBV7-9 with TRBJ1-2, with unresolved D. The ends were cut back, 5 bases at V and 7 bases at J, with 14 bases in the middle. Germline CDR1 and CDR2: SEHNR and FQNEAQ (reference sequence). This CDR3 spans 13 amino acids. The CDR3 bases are TGTGCCAGCAGCCCGCTTCTCAGTCGTGGCTACACCTTC. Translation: CASSPLLSRGYTF.

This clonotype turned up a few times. The CDR3 spells CASSPGQVTDTQYF. The DNA of the CDR3 is TGTGCCAGCAGTCCGGGACAGGTCACAGATACGCAGTATTTT. This chain uses TRBV6-5 with TRBJ2-3; TRBD1 matches at 8 bases. Germline-derived CDR1 and CDR2 are MNHEY and SVGAGI. This CDR3 region has 14 residues. V gave up 5 bases and J gave up 2 bases; unmatched junction bases: 3.

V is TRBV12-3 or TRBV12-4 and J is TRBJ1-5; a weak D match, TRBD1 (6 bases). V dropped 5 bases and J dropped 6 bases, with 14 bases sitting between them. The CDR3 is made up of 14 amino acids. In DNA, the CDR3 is TGTGCCAGCAGTCCACAGGGAATTCGTCAGCCCCAGCATTTT. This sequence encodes CASSPQGIRQPQHF.

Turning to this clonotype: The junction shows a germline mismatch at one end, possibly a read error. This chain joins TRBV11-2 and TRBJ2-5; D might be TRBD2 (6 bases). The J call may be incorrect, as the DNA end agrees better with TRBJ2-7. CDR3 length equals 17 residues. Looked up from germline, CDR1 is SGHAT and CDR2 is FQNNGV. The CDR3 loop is CAGSLDHHLAGRNEQYF. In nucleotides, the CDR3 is TGTGCCGGCAGCTTAGATCACCATTTGGCGGGAAGGAACGAGCAGTACTTC.

CDR3 in DNA: TGTGCCAGTAGTCACCGGGACGGACCCTACGAGCAGTACTTC. It codes for CASSHRDGPYEQYF. The chain combines TRBV19 with TRBJ2-7; D possibly uses TRBD1 or TRBD2 (5 bases each). Looked up from germline, CDR1 is LNHDA and CDR2 is SQIVND (reference sequence). Trimming took 5 bases from V and 2 from J, leaving 13 bases between them. This CDR3 contains 14 residues.

The CDR3 spells CASSKVRYGRESGLAKNIQYF. The DNA of the CDR3 is TGTGCCAGCAGCAAAGTTCGGTATGGCAGGGAAAGCGGTCTAGCCAAAAACATTCAGTACTTC. The chain combines TRBV21-1 with TRBJ2-4; the table gives TRBD1 as D, unverified against the DNA. TRBV21-1 counts as a pseudogene. The CDR3 has 21 amino acids.

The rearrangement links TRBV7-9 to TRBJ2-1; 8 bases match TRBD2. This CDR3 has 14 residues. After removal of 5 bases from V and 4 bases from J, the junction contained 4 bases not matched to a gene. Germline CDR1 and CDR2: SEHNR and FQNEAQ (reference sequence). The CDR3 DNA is TGTGCCAGCAGCGGGCGGGAGGTATACAATGAGCAGTTCTTC. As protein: CASSGREVYNEQFF.

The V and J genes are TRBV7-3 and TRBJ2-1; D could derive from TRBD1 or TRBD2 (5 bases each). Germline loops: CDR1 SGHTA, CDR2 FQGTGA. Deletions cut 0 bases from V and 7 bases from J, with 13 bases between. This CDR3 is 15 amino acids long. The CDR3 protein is CASSLTRDRSNEQFF. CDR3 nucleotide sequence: TGTGCCAGCAGCTTAACCCGGGACCGATCTAATGAGCAGTTCTTC. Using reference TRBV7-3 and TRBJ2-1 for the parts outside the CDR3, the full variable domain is GAGVSQTPSNKVTEKGKYVELRCDPISGHTALYWYRQSLGQGPEFLIYFQGTGAADDSGLPNDRFFAVRPEGSVSTLKIQRTERGDSAVYLCASSLTRDRSNEQFFGPGTRLTVL.

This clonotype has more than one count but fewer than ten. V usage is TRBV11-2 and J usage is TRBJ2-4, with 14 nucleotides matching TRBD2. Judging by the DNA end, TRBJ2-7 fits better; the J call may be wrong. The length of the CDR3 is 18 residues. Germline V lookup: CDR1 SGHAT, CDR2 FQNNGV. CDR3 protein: CASSLFAEGLAGADEQYF. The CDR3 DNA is TGTGCCAGCAGCTTATTCGCTGAGGGACTAGCGGGAGCTGACGAGCAGTACTTC.

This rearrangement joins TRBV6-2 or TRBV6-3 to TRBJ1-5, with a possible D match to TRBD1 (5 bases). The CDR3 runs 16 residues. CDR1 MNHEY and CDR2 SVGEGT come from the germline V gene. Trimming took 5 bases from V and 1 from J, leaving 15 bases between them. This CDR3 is CASSPGGSPSNQPQHF. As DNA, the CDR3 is TGTGCCAGCAGTCCCGGGGGGAGCCCCAGCAATCAGCCCCAGCATTTT.

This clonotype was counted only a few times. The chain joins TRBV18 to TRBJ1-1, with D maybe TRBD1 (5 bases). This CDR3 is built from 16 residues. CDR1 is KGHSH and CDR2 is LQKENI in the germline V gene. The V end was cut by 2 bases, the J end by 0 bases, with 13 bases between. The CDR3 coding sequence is TGTGCCAGCTCACCAGCGGGGCGGGGAATGAACACTGAAGCTTTCTTT. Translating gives CASSPAGRGMNTEAFF.

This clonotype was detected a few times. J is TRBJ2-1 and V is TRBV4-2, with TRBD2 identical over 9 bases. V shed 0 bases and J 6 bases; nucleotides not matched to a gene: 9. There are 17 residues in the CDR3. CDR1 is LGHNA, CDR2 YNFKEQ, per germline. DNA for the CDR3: TGTGCCAGCAGCCAAGAGGGAGCGGGAGGTGTTATCAATGAGCAGTTCTTC. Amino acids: CASSQEGAGGVINEQFF.

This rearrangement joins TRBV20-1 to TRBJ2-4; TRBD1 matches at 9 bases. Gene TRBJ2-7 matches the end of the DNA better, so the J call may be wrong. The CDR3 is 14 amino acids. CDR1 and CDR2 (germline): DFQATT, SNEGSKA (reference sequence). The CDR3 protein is CSARGQGRGHEQYF. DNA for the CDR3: TGCAGTGCTAGGGGACAGGGACGAGGACACGAGCAGTACTTC.

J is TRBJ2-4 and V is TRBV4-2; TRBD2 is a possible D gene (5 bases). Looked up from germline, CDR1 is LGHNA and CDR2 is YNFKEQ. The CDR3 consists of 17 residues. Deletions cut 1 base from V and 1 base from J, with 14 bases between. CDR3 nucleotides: TGTGCCAGCAGCCAAGTGCTCCTAGCTATGGCCAAAAACATTCAGTACTTC. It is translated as CASSQVLLAMAKNIQYF.

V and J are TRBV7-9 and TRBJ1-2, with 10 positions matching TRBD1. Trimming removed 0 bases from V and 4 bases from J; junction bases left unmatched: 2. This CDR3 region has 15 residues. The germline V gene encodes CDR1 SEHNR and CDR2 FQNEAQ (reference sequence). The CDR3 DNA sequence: TGTGCCAGCAGCTTAGCGGACAGGGGGGTCTATGGCTACACCTTC. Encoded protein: CASSLADRGVYGYTF. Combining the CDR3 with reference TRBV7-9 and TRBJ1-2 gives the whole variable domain DTGVSQNPRHKITKRGQNVTFRCDPISEHNRLYWYRQTLGQGPEFLTYFQNEAQLEKSRLLSDRFSAERPKGSFSTLEIQRTEQGDSAMYLCASSLADRGVYGYTFGSGTRLTVV.

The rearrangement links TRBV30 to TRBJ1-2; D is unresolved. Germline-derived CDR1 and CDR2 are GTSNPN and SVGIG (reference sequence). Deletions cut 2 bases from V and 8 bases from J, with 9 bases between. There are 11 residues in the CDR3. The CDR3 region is CAWSKTGGYTF. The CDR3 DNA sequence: TGTGCCTGGAGTAAGACGGGAGGCTACACCTTC.

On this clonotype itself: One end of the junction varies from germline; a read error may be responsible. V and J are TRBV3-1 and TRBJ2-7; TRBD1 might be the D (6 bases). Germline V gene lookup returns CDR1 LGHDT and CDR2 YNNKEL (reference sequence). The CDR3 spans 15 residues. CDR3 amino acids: CASSQRRTEPYEQCF. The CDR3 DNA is TGTGCCAGCAGCCAAAGGAGGACAGAGCCCTACGAGCAGTGCTTC.

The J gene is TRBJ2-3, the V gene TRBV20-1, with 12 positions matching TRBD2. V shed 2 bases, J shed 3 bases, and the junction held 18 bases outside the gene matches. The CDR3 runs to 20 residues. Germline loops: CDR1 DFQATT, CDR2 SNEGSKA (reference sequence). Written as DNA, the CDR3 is TGCAGTGCTAGAACTGGGGGTACTAGGCTAGCGGGAGGGCCGACAGATACGCAGTATTTT. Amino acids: CSARTGGTRLAGGPTDTQYF.

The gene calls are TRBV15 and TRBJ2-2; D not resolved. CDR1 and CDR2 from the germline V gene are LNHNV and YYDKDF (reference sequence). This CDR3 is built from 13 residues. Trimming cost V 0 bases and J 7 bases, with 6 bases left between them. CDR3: CATSRDLRGELFF. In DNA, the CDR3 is TGTGCCACCAGCAGAGATCTTCGCGGGGAGCTGTTTTTT.

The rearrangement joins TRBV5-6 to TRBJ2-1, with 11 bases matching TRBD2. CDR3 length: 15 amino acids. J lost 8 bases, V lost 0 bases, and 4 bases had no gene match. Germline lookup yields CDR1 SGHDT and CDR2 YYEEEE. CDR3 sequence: CASSLGSGRVDEQFF. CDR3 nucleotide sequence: TGTGCCAGCAGCTTGGGTAGCGGGAGGGTCGATGAGCAGTTCTTC. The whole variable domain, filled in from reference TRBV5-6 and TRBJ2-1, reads DAGVTQSPTHLIKTRGQQVTLRCSPKSGHDTVSWYQQALGQGPQFIFQYYEEEERQRGNFPDRFSGHQFPNYSSELNVNALLLGDSALYLCASSLGSGRVDEQFFGPGTRLTVL.

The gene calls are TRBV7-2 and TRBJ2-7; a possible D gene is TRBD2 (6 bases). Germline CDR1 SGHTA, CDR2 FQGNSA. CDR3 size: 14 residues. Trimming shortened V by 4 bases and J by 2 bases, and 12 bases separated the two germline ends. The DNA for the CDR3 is TGTGCCAGCAGCTCGGGGGACTTCCCCTACGAGCAGTACTTC. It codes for CASSSGDFPYEQYF.

As DNA, the CDR3 is TGTGCGACATTAAGCCGGAGCTCCTACGAGCAGTACTTC. Its translation: CATLSRSSYEQYF. The chain is built from TRBV27 and TRBJ2-7; D not certain. The V gene's germline CDR1 is MNHEY and CDR2 SMNVEV (reference sequence). CDR3 length: 13 residues.